The subject of this entry is one T cell receptor (beta chain). Antigen unknown. The PCR had 60 Vbeta and 13 Jbeta primers. The method was immunoSEQ multiplex PCR; TCRdb's version includes in-frame clones alone and lacks a portion of them. The data hold roughly 130,000 clones, with 80% observed a single time. Germline V gene sequence: CDR1 SEHNR, CDR2 FQNEAQ (reference sequence). This CDR3 has 15 amino acids. V shed 1 base, J shed 5 bases, and the junction held 6 bases outside the gene matches. The record originates from a study of cytomegalovirus exposure and HLA in healthy donors. Overall study results and limits: Reportedly, diagnosis of cytomegalovirus status by the classifier showed high specificity and sensitivity.

The source material was PBMCs. J is TRBJ2-3 and V is TRBV7-9; 7 bases fit TRBD2. The TCR comes from a man between 35 and 55 years old in good health and CMV-seronegative. DNA of the CDR3: TGTGCCAGCAGCTTAGGCGCGGGAGTGGTAGATACGCAGTATTTT. Its translation is CASSLGAGVVDTQYF.